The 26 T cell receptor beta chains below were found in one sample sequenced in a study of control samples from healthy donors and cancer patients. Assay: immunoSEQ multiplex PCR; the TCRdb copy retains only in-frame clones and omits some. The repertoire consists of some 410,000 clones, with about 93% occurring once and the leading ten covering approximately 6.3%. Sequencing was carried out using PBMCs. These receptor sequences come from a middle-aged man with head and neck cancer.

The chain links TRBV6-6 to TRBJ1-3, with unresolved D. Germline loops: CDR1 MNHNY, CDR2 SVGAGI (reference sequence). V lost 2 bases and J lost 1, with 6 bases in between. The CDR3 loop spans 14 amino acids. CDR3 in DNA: TGTGCCAGCAGTTACGAAGTTTCTGGAAACACCATATATTTT. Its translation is CASSYEVSGNTIYF.

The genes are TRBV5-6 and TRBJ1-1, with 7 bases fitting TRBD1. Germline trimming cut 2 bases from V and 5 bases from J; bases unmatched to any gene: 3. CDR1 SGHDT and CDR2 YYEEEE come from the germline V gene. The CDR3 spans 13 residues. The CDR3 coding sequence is TGTGCCAGCAGCTTAGGGACAGTTACTGAAGCTTTCTTT. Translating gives CASSLGTVTEAFF.

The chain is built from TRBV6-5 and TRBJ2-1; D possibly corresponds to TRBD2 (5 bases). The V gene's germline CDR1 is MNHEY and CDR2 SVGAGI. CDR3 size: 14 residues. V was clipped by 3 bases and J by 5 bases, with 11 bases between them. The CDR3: CASSYNLAHNEQFF. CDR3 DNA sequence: TGTGCCAGCAGTTATAATCTAGCACACAATGAGCAGTTCTTC.

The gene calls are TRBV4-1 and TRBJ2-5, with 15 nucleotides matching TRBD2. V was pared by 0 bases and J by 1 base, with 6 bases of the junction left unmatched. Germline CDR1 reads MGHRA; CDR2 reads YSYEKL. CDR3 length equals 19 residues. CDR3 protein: CASSQDSGTSGGLQETQYF. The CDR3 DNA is TGCGCCAGCAGCCAAGATTCCGGGACTAGCGGGGGGCTCCAAGAGACCCAGTACTTC.

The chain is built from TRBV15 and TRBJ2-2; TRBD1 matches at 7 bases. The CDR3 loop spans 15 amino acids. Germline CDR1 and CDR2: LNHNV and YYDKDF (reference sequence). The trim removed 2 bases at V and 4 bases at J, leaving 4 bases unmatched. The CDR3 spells CATSRKGTATGELFF. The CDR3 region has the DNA TGTGCCACCAGCAGAAAGGGGACAGCCACCGGGGAGCTGTTTTTT.

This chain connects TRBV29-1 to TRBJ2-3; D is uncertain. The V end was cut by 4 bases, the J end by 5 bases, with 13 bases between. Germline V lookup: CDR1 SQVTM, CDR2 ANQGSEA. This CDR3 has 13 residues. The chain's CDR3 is CSVGSLRGDTQYF. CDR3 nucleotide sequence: TGCAGCGTTGGCAGCCTTCGAGGAGATACGCAGTATTTT.

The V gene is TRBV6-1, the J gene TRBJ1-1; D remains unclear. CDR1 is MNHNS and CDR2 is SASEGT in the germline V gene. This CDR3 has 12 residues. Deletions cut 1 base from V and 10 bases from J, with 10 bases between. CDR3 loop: CASSEEVGVAFF. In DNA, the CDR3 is TGTGCCAGCAGTGAAGAGGTGGGAGTAGCTTTCTTT.

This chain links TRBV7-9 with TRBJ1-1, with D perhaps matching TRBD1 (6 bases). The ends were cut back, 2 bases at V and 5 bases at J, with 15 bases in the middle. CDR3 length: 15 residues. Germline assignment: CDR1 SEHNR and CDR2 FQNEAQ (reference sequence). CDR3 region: CASSLTPTGETEAFF. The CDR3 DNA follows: TGTGCCAGCAGCTTAACCCCGACAGGTGAAACTGAAGCTTTCTTT.

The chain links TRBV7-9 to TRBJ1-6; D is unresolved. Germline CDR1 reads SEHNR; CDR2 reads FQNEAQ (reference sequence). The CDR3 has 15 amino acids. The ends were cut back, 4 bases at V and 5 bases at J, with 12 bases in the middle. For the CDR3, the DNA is TGTGCCAGCAGCTCCCCCGGGATCGATAATTCACCCCTCCACTTT. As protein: CASSSPGIDNSPLHF.

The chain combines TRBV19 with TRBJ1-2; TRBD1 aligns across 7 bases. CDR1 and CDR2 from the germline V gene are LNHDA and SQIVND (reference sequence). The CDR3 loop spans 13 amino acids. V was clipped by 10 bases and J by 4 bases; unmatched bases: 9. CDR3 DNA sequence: TGTGCCACCGTCCGGCCAGGGGGCTATGGCTACACCTTC. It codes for CATVRPGGYGYTF.

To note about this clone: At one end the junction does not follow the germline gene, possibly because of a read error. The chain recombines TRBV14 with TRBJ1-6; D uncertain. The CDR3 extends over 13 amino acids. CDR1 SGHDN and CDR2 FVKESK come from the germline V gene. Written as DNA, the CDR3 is TGTGCCAGCAGCCAAGTTTCCAATTCACTCCTCCACTTT. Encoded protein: CASSQVSNSLLHF.

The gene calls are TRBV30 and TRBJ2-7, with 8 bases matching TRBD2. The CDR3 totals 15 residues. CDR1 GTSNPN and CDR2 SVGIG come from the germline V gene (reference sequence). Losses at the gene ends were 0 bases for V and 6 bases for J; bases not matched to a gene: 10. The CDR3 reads CAWSVRGGYRLEQYF. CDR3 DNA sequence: TGTGCCTGGAGTGTACGGGGGGGTTACCGGCTCGAGCAGTACTTC.

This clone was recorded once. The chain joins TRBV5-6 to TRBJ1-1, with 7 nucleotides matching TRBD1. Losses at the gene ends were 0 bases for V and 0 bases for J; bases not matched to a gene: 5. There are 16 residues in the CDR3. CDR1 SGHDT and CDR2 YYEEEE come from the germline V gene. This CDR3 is CASSLEGQIMNTEAFF. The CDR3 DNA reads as TGTGCCAGCAGCTTGGAGGGACAGATTATGAACACTGAAGCTTTCTTT.

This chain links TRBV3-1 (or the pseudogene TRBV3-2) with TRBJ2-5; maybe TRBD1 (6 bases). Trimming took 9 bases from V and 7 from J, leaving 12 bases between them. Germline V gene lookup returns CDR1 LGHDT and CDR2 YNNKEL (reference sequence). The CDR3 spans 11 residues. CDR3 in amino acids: CASLSRGTQYF. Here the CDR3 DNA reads TGTGCCAGTCTTTCCAGGGGGACCCAGTACTTC.

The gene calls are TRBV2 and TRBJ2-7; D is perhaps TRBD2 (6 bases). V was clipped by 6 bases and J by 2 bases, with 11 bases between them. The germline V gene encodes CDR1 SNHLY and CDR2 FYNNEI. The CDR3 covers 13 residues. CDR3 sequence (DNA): TGTGCCAGCAGCAGCGGGCTGACCTACGAGCAGTACTTC. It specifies CASSSGLTYEQYF. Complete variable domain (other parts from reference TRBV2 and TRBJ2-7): EPEVTQTPSHQVTQMGQEVILRCVPISNHLYFYWYRQILGQKVEFLVSFYNNEISEKSEIFDDQFSVERPDGSNFTLKIRSTKLEDSAMYFCASSSGLTYEQYFGPGTRLTVT.

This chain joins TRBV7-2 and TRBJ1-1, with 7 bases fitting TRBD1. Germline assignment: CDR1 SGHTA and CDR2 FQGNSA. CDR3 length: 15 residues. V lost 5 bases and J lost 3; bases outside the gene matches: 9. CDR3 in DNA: TGTGCCAGCAGCCCACCGGGACAGCCTCACACTGAAGCTTTCTTT. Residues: CASSPPGQPHTEAFF.

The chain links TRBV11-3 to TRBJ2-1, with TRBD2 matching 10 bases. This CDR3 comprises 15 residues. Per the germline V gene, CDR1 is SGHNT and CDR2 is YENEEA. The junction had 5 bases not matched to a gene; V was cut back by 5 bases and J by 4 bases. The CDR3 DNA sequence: TGTGCCAGCAGCCCCAGGACTAGCGGTTACAATGAGCAGTTCTTC. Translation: CASSPRTSGYNEQFF.

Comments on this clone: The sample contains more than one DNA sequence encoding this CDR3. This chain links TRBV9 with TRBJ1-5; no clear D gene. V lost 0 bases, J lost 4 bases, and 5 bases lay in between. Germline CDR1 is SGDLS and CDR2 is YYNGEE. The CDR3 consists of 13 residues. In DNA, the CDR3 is TGTGCCAGCAGCGTAGACAATAATCAGCCCCAGCATTTT. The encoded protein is CASSVDNNQPQHF.

The CDR3 DNA is TGTGCCAGCAGCGGGACCAACACCGGGGAGCTGTTTTTT. It is translated as CASSGTNTGELFF. The gene calls are TRBV28 and TRBJ2-2; tentatively, D is TRBD1 or TRBD2 (5 bases each). V lost 6 bases to trimming and J lost 2 bases, with 7 bases between them. The CDR3 extends over 13 amino acids. From germline, CDR1 is MDHEN and CDR2 SYDVKM.

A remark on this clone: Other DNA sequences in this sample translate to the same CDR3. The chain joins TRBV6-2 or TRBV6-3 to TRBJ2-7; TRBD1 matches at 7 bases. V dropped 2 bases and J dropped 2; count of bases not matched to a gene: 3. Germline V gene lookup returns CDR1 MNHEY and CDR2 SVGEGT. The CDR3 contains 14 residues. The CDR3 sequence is CASSYPTGTYEQYF. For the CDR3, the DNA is TGTGCCAGCAGTTACCCGACAGGGACCTACGAGCAGTACTTC.

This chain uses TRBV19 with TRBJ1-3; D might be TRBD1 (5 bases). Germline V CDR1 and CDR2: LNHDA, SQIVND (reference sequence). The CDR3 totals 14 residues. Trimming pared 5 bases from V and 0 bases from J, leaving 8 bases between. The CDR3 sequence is CASSHRTSGNTIYF. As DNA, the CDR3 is TGTGCCAGTAGTCACAGGACCTCTGGAAACACCATATATTTT.

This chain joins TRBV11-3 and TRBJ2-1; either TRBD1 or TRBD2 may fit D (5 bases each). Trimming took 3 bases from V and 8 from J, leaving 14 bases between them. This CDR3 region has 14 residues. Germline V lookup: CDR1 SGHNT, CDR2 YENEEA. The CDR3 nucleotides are TGTGCCAGCAGCTTGGGGCCAGAGGGCGATGAGCAGTTCTTC. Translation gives CASSLGPEGDEQFF.

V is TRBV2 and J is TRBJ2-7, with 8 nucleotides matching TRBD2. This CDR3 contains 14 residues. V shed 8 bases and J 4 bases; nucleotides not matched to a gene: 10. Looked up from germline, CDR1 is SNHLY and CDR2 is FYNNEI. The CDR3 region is CASRKRGPDYEQYF. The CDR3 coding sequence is TGTGCCAGCCGCAAGCGGGGGCCTGATTACGAGCAGTACTTC. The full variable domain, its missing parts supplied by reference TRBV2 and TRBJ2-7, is EPEVTQTPSHQVTQMGQEVILRCVPISNHLYFYWYRQILGQKVEFLVSFYNNEISEKSEIFDDQFSVERPDGSNFTLKIRSTKLEDSAMYFCASRKRGPDYEQYFGPGTRLTVT.

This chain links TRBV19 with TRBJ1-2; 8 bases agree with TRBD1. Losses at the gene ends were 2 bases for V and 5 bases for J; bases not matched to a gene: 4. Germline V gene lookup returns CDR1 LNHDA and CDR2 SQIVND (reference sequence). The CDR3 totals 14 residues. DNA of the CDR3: TGTGCCAGTAGTATAACAGGGGGGCCGTATGGCTACACCTTC. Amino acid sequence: CASSITGGPYGYTF.

The DNA of the CDR3 is TGTGCCAGTATTCACCGAGGGCGAAACACTGAAGCTTTCTTT. Amino acid sequence: CASIHRGRNTEAFF. The chain is built from TRBV19 and TRBJ1-1, with D uncertain. The CDR3 has 14 residues. V lost 7 bases and J 2 bases, leaving 14 bases between the germline ends. Germline CDR1 is LNHDA and CDR2 is SQIVND (reference sequence).

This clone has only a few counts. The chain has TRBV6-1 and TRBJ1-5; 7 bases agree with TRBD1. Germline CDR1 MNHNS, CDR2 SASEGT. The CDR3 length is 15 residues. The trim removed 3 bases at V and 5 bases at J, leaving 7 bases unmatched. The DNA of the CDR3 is TGTGCCAGCAGTGAGGGACAGTTAAAGTATCAGCCCCAGCATTTT. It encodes CASSEGQLKYQPQHF.